This T cell receptor beta chain was observed in a study of shared clonotypes between healthy human individuals. The protocol was immunoSEQ multiplex PCR, while the TCRdb copy is restricted to in-frame clones and leaves out a portion. This table holds roughly 2,300,000 clones, roughly 90% found once. The CDR3 covers 15 residues. V was shortened by 8 bases and J by 3 bases, with 19 bases between the two germline ends. Germline V gene sequence: CDR1 MDHEN, CDR2 SYDVKM. The sequence derives from a man in his late teens or twenties in good health. Some clones in this sample may be carry-over from other donors' samples. The rearrangement joins TRBV28 to TRBJ1-2; D uncertain. Sequenced input: naive CD4+ T cells from PBMCs. Subset meaning: CD45RA+ positively selected. The CDR3 region is CASRPKTLADYGYTF. The CDR3 DNA is TGTGCCAGCCGACCTAAGACCCTGGCCGACTATGGCTACACCTTC.